A selection of T cell receptor beta chains follows, all from one sample in a study of blood T cells in healthy people across ages. TCRdb itself ran the 5' RACE reads through MiXCR, one entry per CDR3 protein. The repertoire includes about 730,000 distinct CDR3 sequences, roughly two fifths of them detected once, and 20% to 25% sits in the top ten. Sequencing was done on a sample of blood. The source of these receptors is a woman in her fifties or sixties in good health. The CDR3 runs from the conserved cysteine through the conserved F or W. The D gene is left open where the match is weak. The size entry is marked missing in some rows and otherwise reads once, few, many or a size class.

V	J	D	size	DNA	CDR3
TRBV28	TRBJ2-7	TRBD1	many	TGTGCCAGCAGTTCTCCGGGACAGGGGGCGTCCTACGAGCAGTACTTC	CASSSPGQGASYEQYF
TRBV3-1	TRBJ2-1	.	few	TGTGCCAGCAGGCCAGGGGCGTACAATGAGCAGTTCTTC	CASRPGAYNEQFF
TRBV4-3	TRBJ2-1	.	.	TGCGCCAGCAGCCAAGTAGTCGGGAATGAGCAGTTCTTC	CASSQVVGNEQFF
TRBV3-1	TRBJ2-1	TRBD1	.	TGTGCCAGCAGCCAAGATCGGGACAGGGGGCGCCGTCGACAGTTCTTC	CASSQDRDRGRRRQFF
TRBV7-2	TRBJ2-3	.	many	TGTGCCAGCAGCCAGGACCTAGGAGATACGCAGTATTTT	CASSQDLGDTQYF
TRBV15	TRBJ2-2	TRBD1	few	TGTGCCACCAGCAGACTTCCCGGACAGGGGGCGAGCTACAGCACCGGGGAGCTGTTTTTT	CATSRLPGQGASYSTGELFF
TRBV12-5	TRBJ1-1	TRBD1	.	TGTGCTAGTGGTACCTCGGGGACAGGGGTGAACACTGAAGCTTTCTTT	CASGTSGTGVNTEAFF
TRBV7-2	TRBJ1-1	TRBD1	few	TGTGCCAGCAGCGCCACAGGGGGCGTTCGGACTGAAGCTTTCTTT	CASSATGGVRTEAFF
TRBV29-1	TRBJ2-2	.	few	TGCAGCGTTGCGGGGCAGTTGAACACCGGGGAGCTGTTTTTT	CSVAGQLNTGELFF
TRBV6-1	TRBJ2-1	TRBD1	few	TGTGCCAGCAGTGAAAGGACAGGGGCCAATGAGCAGTTCTTC	CASSERTGANEQFF
TRBV5-4	TRBJ2-3	.	.	TGTGCCAGCAAAAGTGGGGGGCACGGCACAGATACGCAGTATTTT	CASKSGGHGTDTQYF
TRBV28	TRBJ2-1	TRBD2	.	TGTGCCAGCATCTGGGGCCTAGCGGGGAACAATGAGCAGTTCTTC	CASIWGLAGNNEQFF
TRBV18	TRBJ1-1	.	few	TGTGCCAGCTCCACGCAACAGGGGAACACTGAAGCTTTCTTT	CASSTQQGNTEAFF
TRBV4-1	TRBJ2-7	TRBD2	few	TGCGCCAGCAGCCAAGCGCGAAGCGGGGGGGCGCCCTACAATGAGCAGTACTTC	CASSQARSGGAPYNEQYF
TRBV7-6	TRBJ1-4	.	.	TGTGCCAGCAGCAAAGGGATCGGGGGCGCAACTAATGAAAAACTGTTTTTT	CASSKGIGGATNEKLFF
TRBV9	TRBJ2-3	.	few	TGTGCCAGCAGCGGAGAGGGGGTTGGAGATACGCAGTATTTT	CASSGEGVGDTQYF
TRBV29-1	TRBJ2-1	TRBD2	few	TGCAGCGTTGGAGGTGCGGGGGACTGGTTCTTC	CSVGGAGDWFF
TRBV29-1	TRBJ2-7	.	.	TGCAGCGTTGCCTTCTCCTACGAGCAGTACTTC	CSVAFSYEQYF
TRBV4-2	TRBJ1-1	.	few	TGTGCCAGCAGCCTACCGGAACGGATGAACACTGAAGCTTTCTTT	CASSLPERMNTEAFF
TRBV7-2	TRBJ2-2	TRBD2	.	TGTGCCAGCAGCCTTCTAGCGGGAGGGAGCACCGGGGAGCTGTTTTTT	CASSLLAGGSTGELFF
TRBV7-2	TRBJ2-5	.	.	TGTGCCAGCAGCTTGCCGACTTCAAGGATAGAGACCCAGTACTTC	CASSLPTSRIETQYF
TRBV2	TRBJ2-1	TRBD2	.	TGTGCCAGCAGTGTGGAGACGGGGGGACGTGAGCAGTTCTTC	CASSVETGGREQFF
TRBV12-3/TRBV12-4	TRBJ1-1	.	.	TGTGCCAGCAGCCTGCCGGGACAAGGGGGAGGCACTGAAGCTTTCTTT	CASSLPGQGGGTEAFF
TRBV11-2	TRBJ2-6	.	.	TGTGCCAGCAGCCCCCGTGGAGGAGCGCTAGTCCTCTCTGGGGCCAACGTCCTGACTTTC	CASSPRGGALVLSGANVLTF
TRBV7-2	TRBJ2-7	.	few	TGTGCCAGCAGCTTAGGAGGAAACTCCTACGAGCAGTACTTC	CASSLGGNSYEQYF
TRBV9	TRBJ2-4	TRBD1	few	TGTGCCAGCAGCGGACACAGGGGAGCCAAAAACATTCAGTACTTC	CASSGHRGAKNIQYF
TRBV6-6	TRBJ2-6	.	.	TGTGCCAGCAGTTACACGGATCTCTTCTCTGGGGCCAACGTCCTGACTTTC	CASSYTDLFSGANVLTF
TRBV3-1	TRBJ2-5	.	.	TGTGCCAGCAGCCCGCGGACTGGCCGAGAGGCCCAGTACTTC	CASSPRTGREAQYF
TRBV12-3/TRBV12-4	TRBJ2-1	TRBD1	few	TGTGCCAGCAGTTTAGTGTCCGGGACAGTTGACGATGGGCAGTTCTTC	CASSLVSGTVDDGQFF
TRBV10-3	TRBJ2-7	TRBD1	.	TGTGCCATCAGTGAGTCGACAGGGTTCGAGCAGTACTTC	CAISESTGFEQYF
TRBV5-1	TRBJ2-7	.	many	TGCGCCAGCAGCTCGAGCGGGTCTACCTACGAGCAGTACTTC	CASSSSGSTYEQYF
TRBV4-3	TRBJ2-7	TRBD1	.	TGCGCCAGCAGCCAAGAACCGGGACAGTTTTACGAGCAGTACTTC	CASSQEPGQFYEQYF
TRBV7-2	TRBJ1-4	.	few	TGTGCCAGCAGCCTAGGGGTAGACGAAAAACTGTTTTTT	CASSLGVDEKLFF